Below, 24 T cell receptor beta chains from the same sample are listed, as sequenced in a study of molecular identifiers for immune sequencing clone quantification. MiXCR, applied by TCRdb to the PCR reads, yields one record per CDR3 protein. The repertoire includes hundreds of thousands of distinct CDR3 sequences, over 25% of them detected once, and 0.78% sits in the top ten. The sample taken for sequencing was naive CD8+ T cells from blood, with Jurkat cell RNA spiked in. The subset was: FACS-sorted CD8+CD4-CCR7+CD45RA+ naive T cells. The receptor source for this set is a human donor in good health. Some libraries in this study had Jurkat cell RNA spiked in.

This clonotype was seen ten or more times. The V call is TRBV20-1, the J call TRBJ2-7; 9 bases are a match to TRBD2. The germline CDR1 and CDR2 sequences are DFQATT and SNEGSKA (reference sequence). V lost 2 bases and J lost 3; bases outside the gene matches: 2. This CDR3 region has 13 residues. The CDR3 DNA follows: TGCAGTGCTAGAAGCGGGAGGAGCTACGAGCAGTACTTC. Its protein product is CSARSGRSYEQYF.

V and J are TRBV7-3 and TRBJ2-1; TRBD2 matches at 9 bases. Germline V CDR1 and CDR2: SGHTA, FQGTGA. CDR3 size: 16 residues. With V trimmed by 3 bases and J by 6 bases, 9 bases remained unmatched. The CDR3: CASSFLGGGALNEQFF. DNA for the CDR3: TGTGCCAGCAGCTTCCTTGGCGGGGGGGCCCTCAATGAGCAGTTCTTC. The full variable domain, in which reference TRBV7-3 and TRBJ2-1 provide the parts outside the CDR3, is GAGVSQTPSNKVTEKGKYVELRCDPISGHTALYWYRQSLGQGPEFLIYFQGTGAADDSGLPNDRFFAVRPEGSVSTLKIQRTERGDSAVYLCASSFLGGGALNEQFFGPGTRLTVL.

V is TRBV3-1 and J is TRBJ2-1, with 10 bases identical to TRBD2. Trimming cost V 4 bases and J 7 bases; bases outside gene matches: 7. Germline V gene sequence: CDR1 LGHDT, CDR2 YNNKEL (reference sequence). The CDR3 runs to 15 residues. Here the CDR3 DNA reads TGTGCCAGCAGCCCACCAGCGGGGGGGTGGAATGAGCAGTTCTTC. It codes for CASSPPAGGWNEQFF.

V usage is TRBV9 and J usage is TRBJ2-1; either TRBD1 or TRBD2 may fit D (5 bases each). Germline lookup yields CDR1 SGDLS and CDR2 YYNGEE. Trimming removed 0 bases from V and 0 bases from J, with 13 bases in between. The CDR3 runs to 17 residues. DNA for the CDR3: TGTGCCAGCAGCGTAGAAGGGACCCCGAGCTCCTACAATGAGCAGTTCTTC. This codes for CASSVEGTPSSYNEQFF.

The V gene is TRBV14, the J gene TRBJ1-2, with 7 positions matching TRBD1. The CDR3 contains 13 residues. With 1 base clipped from V and 8 bases from J, the junction kept 4 bases outside the gene matches. Looked up from germline, CDR1 is SGHDN and CDR2 is FVKESK. The DNA of the CDR3 is TGTGCCAGCAGCCAAGTCTTCAGGGGGGGCTACACCTTC. Translation: CASSQVFRGGYTF.

This clonotype was seen ten or more times. The chain carries TRBV7-9 and TRBJ1-1, with 9 bases identical to TRBD1. From germline, CDR1 is SEHNR and CDR2 FQNEAQ (reference sequence). The CDR3 consists of 14 residues. V dropped 2 bases and J dropped 7; count of bases not matched to a gene: 5. CDR3 residues: CASSLRWTGDEAFF. The DNA for the CDR3 is TGTGCCAGCAGCTTAAGGTGGACAGGGGATGAAGCTTTCTTT.

The sample holds a few counts of this clonotype. The gene calls are TRBV19 and TRBJ2-2; D is possibly TRBD2 (5 bases). The germline V gene encodes CDR1 LNHDA and CDR2 SQIVND (reference sequence). The CDR3 length is 13 residues. The ends were cut back, 9 bases at V and 2 bases at J, with 10 bases in the middle. DNA of the CDR3: TGTGCCAGCCTCGGACTTAACACCGGGGAGCTGTTTTTT. Amino acid sequence: CASLGLNTGELFF.

This clonotype was found many times. The J gene is TRBJ2-3, the V gene TRBV5-4; D might be TRBD1 or TRBD2, each matching 6 bases. The V and J ends lost 4 bases and 4 bases respectively, with 19 bases between them. The germline gives CDR1 SGHNT, CDR2 YYREEE (reference sequence). The CDR3 totals 16 residues. This chain's CDR3 is CASSAGVEGVADTQYF. The CDR3 nucleotides read TGTGCCAGCAGCGCGGGTGTGGAGGGGGTGGCAGATACGCAGTATTTT.

Comments on this clonotype: The junction differs from germline at one of its ends, possibly a read error. The V call is TRBV18, the J call TRBJ2-3; 7 bases are shared with TRBD1. Germline CDR1 and CDR2: KGHSH and LQKENI. The CDR3 consists of 19 residues. The CDR3 protein is CASPPDPASGTASTDTQYF. As DNA, the CDR3 is TGTGCCAGCCCACCTGATCCGGCCTCCGGGACAGCAAGCACAGATACGCAGTATTTT.

This clonotype was counted at least ten times. This chain joins TRBV19 and TRBJ1-1; D is unclear. Trimming removed 3 bases at V and 4 bases at J, with 12 bases between. Germline V gene sequence: CDR1 LNHDA, CDR2 SQIVND (reference sequence). CDR3 length: 14 amino acids. CDR3 amino acids: CASSIQRGSTEAFF. DNA of the CDR3: TGTGCCAGTAGTATTCAACGCGGGAGCACTGAAGCTTTCTTT.

The chain is built from TRBV3-1 and TRBJ2-1; 8 nucleotides match TRBD2. CDR1 and CDR2 (germline): LGHDT, YNNKEL (reference sequence). This CDR3 spans 16 amino acids. Trimming took 7 bases from V and 4 from J; bases not matched to a gene: 12. CDR3 bases: TGTGCCAGCACCCGCACTCCGGGAGGGCCTTACAATGAGCAGTTCTTC. Protein sequence: CASTRTPGGPYNEQFF.

V gene TRBV28 combines with J gene TRBJ2-3; TRBD2 agrees at 16 bases. The trim removed 7 bases at V and 8 bases at J, leaving 18 bases unmatched. CDR1 MDHEN and CDR2 SYDVKM come from the germline V gene. The CDR3 sequence is 19 residues long. The CDR3 loop reads CASTVPGLAGGPGHGTQYF. CDR3 DNA sequence: TGTGCCAGCACGGTCCCGGGACTAGCGGGAGGGCCTGGTCATGGTACGCAGTATTTT.

Regarding this clonotype: A much larger clone differs from this one at a single base, so this may be a read error. CDR3 region: CTSSTPGRPSGANVLTF. The CDR3 DNA follows: TGTACCAGCAGCACACCGGGACGGCCCTCTGGGGCCAACGTCCTGACTTTC. V and J are TRBV21-1 and TRBJ2-6; the table's TRBD2 call for D was not verified on the DNA. TRBV21-1 is a pseudogene segment. The CDR3 is 17 residues long.

Comments on this clonotype: Given a much more abundant clone one base away, this may be a read error. CDR3 region: CASSGRPRDTTNEKLFF. The CDR3 DNA follows: TGTGCCAGCTCGGGCAGGCCGCGGGATACAACTAATGAAAAACTGTTTTTT. The chain uses TRBV21-1 and TRBJ1-4. TRBV21-1 is described as a pseudogene. The CDR3 is made up of 17 amino acids.

The table lists this clonotype with a count of one. One junction end does not reproduce the germline sequence, and a read error may be involved. The chain combines TRBV30 with TRBJ2-7, with 8 bases lining up with TRBD1. CDR1 and CDR2 from the germline V gene are GTSNPN and SVGIG (reference sequence). CDR3 length: 14 amino acids. This CDR3 is CDWSVRDRSYEQYF. The CDR3 DNA reads as TGTGACTGGAGTGTCCGGGACAGGTCCTACGAGCAGTACTTC.

In its sample, this clonotype was seen a few times. The chain carries TRBV21-1 and TRBJ2-5; the table gives TRBD1 as D, unverified against the DNA. TRBV21-1 is deemed a pseudogene. The length of the CDR3 is 16 residues. The CDR3 region has the DNA TGTGCCAGCAGCAAAGAGCACGGACATCCAAAAGAGACCCAGTACTTC. Protein product: CASSKEHGHPKETQYF.

This clonotype has a count of ten or more. V gene TRBV6-6 combines with J gene TRBJ2-7, with a tentative D call TRBD1 (5 bases). Trimming left V 5 bases short and J 6 bases short, with 14 bases between. Germline V gives CDR1 MNHNY, CDR2 SVGAGI (reference sequence). This CDR3 has 13 amino acids. CDR3 DNA: TGTGCCAGCAGTACGCAAGACAGCTCCGAGCAGTACTTC. This encodes CASSTQDSSEQYF.

This clonotype was recorded only once. This may stem from a read error, because a much larger clone lies one nucleotide away. The chain joins TRBV9 to TRBJ1-6, with 7 positions matching TRBD1. This CDR3 is 15 amino acids long. In germline, CDR1 is SGDLS, CDR2 YYNGEE. The CDR3 DNA reads TGTGCCAGCAACAGGGGTAGCTCCTATAATCCACCCCTCCACTTT. This translates into CASNRGSSYNPPLHF.

This clonotype was recorded many times. The chain is built from TRBV29-1 and TRBJ2-3; D possibly corresponds to TRBD2 (6 bases). In germline, CDR1 is SQVTM, CDR2 ANQGSEA. The CDR3 totals 13 residues. The V end was cut by 1 base, the J end by 2 bases, with 7 bases between. In DNA form, the CDR3 reads TGCAGCGTTGAAGGGACTAACACAGATACGCAGTATTTT. Amino acids: CSVEGTNTDTQYF.

Concerning this clonotype: Compared with germline, one end of the junction differs, possibly owing to a read error. The chain joins TRBV4-2 to TRBJ2-4; D ambiguous. Per the germline V gene, CDR1 is LGHNA and CDR2 is YNFKEQ. This CDR3 region has 16 residues. The CDR3 bases are TGTGTCAGCAGCCAAGAGCTGATCGAAGCCAAAAACATTCAGTACTTC. Encoded protein: CVSSQELIEAKNIQYF.

As concerns this clonotype: Sequence at one end of the junction differs from germline and may be a read error. V and J are TRBV6-6 and TRBJ2-4, with 11 bases lining up with TRBD2. Germline V gene data show CDR1 as MNHNY and CDR2 as SVGAGI (reference sequence). The length of the CDR3 is 16 residues. The CDR3: CASGYSTSGEKNIQYF. In DNA, the CDR3 is TGTGCCAGCGGTTACTCGACTAGCGGGGAGAAAAACATTCAGTACTTC.

This clonotype was detected only a few times. The CDR3 DNA is TGTGCCAGCAGTTTATATGGCAGGACCACCGGCCAGCCCCAGCATTTT. Protein sequence: CASSLYGRTTGQPQHF. The V gene is TRBV27, the J gene TRBJ1-5; D gene uncertain. The germline gives CDR1 MNHEY, CDR2 SMNVEV (reference sequence). The CDR3 has 16 amino acids. V lost 1 base and J lost 7, with 17 bases in between.

In the case of this clonotype: It may be a read error: a sequence one base away is much more abundant. The chain is built from TRBV11-3 and TRBJ2-4; TRBD2 might be the D (5 bases). This CDR3 is built from 16 residues. The V gene's germline CDR1 is SGHNT and CDR2 YENEEA. The CDR3: CASSAELGSGKSIQYF. CDR3 in DNA: TGTGCCAGCAGCGCCGAGTTAGGATCGGGGAAAAGCATTCAGTACTTC.

J is TRBJ2-4 and V is TRBV5-6, with TRBD1 as a possible D gene (5 bases). CDR3 length: 12 amino acids. Germline values: CDR1 SGHDT, CDR2 YYEEEE. Trimming took off 4 bases at V and 10 bases at J, with 12 bases between the two ends. CDR3 in amino acids: CASSDQGRIQYF. The CDR3 DNA reads TGTGCCAGCAGCGACCAGGGCAGGATTCAGTACTTC.